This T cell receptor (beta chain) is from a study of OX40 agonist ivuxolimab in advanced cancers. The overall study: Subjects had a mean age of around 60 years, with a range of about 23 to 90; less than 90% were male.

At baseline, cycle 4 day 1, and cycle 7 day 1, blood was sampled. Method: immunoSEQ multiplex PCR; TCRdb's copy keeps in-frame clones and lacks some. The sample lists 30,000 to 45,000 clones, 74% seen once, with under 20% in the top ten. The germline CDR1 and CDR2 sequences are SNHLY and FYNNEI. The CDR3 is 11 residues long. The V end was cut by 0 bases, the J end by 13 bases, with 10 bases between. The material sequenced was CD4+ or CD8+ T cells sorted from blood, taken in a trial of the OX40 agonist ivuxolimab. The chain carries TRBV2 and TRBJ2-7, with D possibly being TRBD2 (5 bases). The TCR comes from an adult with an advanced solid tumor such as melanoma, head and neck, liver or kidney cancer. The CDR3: CASSEAAREYV. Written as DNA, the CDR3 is TGTGCCAGCAGTGAAGCCGCACGGGAATACGTC.